This passage covers 25 T cell receptor beta chains from one sample sequenced in a study of blood T cell repertoires in COVID-19 (TCRdb year 2020). To prepare the library, the immunoSEQ multiplex PCR assay was applied. Here the immuneACCESS table is served through TCRdb, limited to in-frame sequences with V and J called. Missing clones are a known gap in these copies; in checked studies unresolved V genes cover under half, and the rest lacks a known reason. In all, the sample holds just over 300,000 clones, and under 90% of those were seen once. The ten largest clones capture 3.5% to 5% of the sample. The sample taken for sequencing was PBMCs or T cells enriched from blood (not recorded which). The receptors were gathered from a man younger than 45 who had recovered from COVID-19.

The J gene is TRBJ1-2, the V gene TRBV9, with D perhaps matching TRBD1 (5 bases). Germline V CDR1 and CDR2: SGDLS, YYNGEE. This CDR3 has 13 amino acids. The V and J ends lost 3 bases and 2 bases respectively, with 8 bases between them. This CDR3 is CASSDRGNYGYTF. In DNA form, the CDR3 reads TGTGCCAGCAGCGATAGGGGCAACTATGGCTACACCTTC.

V usage is TRBV27 and J usage is TRBJ1-3; possible D gene TRBD1, 5 bases. V was clipped by 6 bases and J by 4 bases, with 16 bases between them. The germline CDR1 and CDR2 sequences are MNHEY and SMNVEV (reference sequence). This CDR3 is built from 15 residues. The CDR3 nucleotides are TGTGCCAGCAGCCCGGGGGGAGGCCGCGGAAACACCATATATTTT. It specifies CASSPGGGRGNTIYF.

The chain joins TRBV3-1 (or the pseudogene TRBV3-2) to TRBJ2-5; D not certain. Per germline, CDR1 LGHDT and CDR2 YNNKEL (reference sequence). The CDR3 has 15 residues. The V end lost 1 base, the J end lost 1 base, and 10 bases lay between the germline ends. The CDR3 here is CASSQVGLSQETQYF. The CDR3 DNA reads as TGTGCCAGCAGCCAAGTTGGGCTATCCCAAGAGACCCAGTACTTC.

The chain employs TRBV7-6 and TRBJ2-7; 13 positions match TRBD2. The CDR3 consists of 17 residues. Trimming cost V 1 base and J 6 bases; bases outside gene matches: 9. CDR1 SGHVS and CDR2 FNYEAQ come from the germline V gene. The CDR3 DNA sequence: TGTGCCAGCAGCTTAGGATTGTGGACTAGCGGGAGTCGCGAGCAGTACTTC. This codes for CASSLGLWTSGSREQYF. The full variable domain, rest sourced from reference TRBV7-6 and TRBJ2-7, is GAGVSQSPRYKVTKRGQDVALRCDPISGHVSLYWYRQALGQGPEFLTYFNYEAQQDKSGLPNDRFSAERPEGSISTLTIQRTEQRDSAMYRCASSLGLWTSGSREQYFGPGTRLTVT.

The V gene is TRBV6-1, the J gene TRBJ1-2; 7 nucleotides line up with TRBD1. Germline V lookup: CDR1 MNHNS, CDR2 SASEGT. The CDR3 extends over 14 amino acids. With V trimmed by 1 base and J by 8 bases, 7 bases remained unmatched. CDR3 sequence (DNA): TGTGCCAGCAGTGAAGTACGACAGGGTCGAGGCTACACCTTC. Translating it yields CASSEVRQGRGYTF.

V is TRBV19 and J is TRBJ2-5; 7 nucleotides line up with TRBD1. After removal of 5 bases from V and 2 bases from J, the junction contained 8 bases not matched to a gene. Germline V gene sequence: CDR1 LNHDA, CDR2 SQIVND (reference sequence). The CDR3 runs 15 residues. The CDR3 region is CASSGGDRVQETQYF. The CDR3 nucleotides are TGTGCCAGTAGTGGAGGAGACAGGGTACAAGAGACCCAGTACTTC. The entire variable domain, with the rest obtained from reference TRBV19 and TRBJ2-5, is as follows: DGGITQSPKYLFRKEGQNVTLSCEQNLNHDAMYWYRQDPGQGLRLIYYSQIVNDFQKGDIAEGYSVSREKKESFPLTVTSAQKNPTAFYLCASSGGDRVQETQYFGPGTRLLVL.

The rearrangement links TRBV3-1 (or the pseudogene TRBV3-2) to TRBJ1-1, with D unresolved. The CDR3 length is 13 residues. Per the germline V gene, CDR1 is LGHDT and CDR2 is YNNKEL (reference sequence). V gave up 7 bases and J gave up 2 bases, with 11 bases separating them. CDR3 sequence (DNA): TGTGCCAGCACTAACCGGGGAAACACTGAAGCTTTCTTT. Its translation: CASTNRGNTEAFF.

The CDR3 nucleotides read TGTGCCAGCAGTGCGTCTTCGGGGGGGCGAGGCATTGAGAATCAGCCCCAGCATTTT. Translated: CASSASSGGRGIENQPQHF. The V gene is TRBV6-1, the J gene TRBJ1-5; D is possibly TRBD1 (6 bases). Trimming removed 4 bases at V and 4 bases at J, with 26 bases between. The CDR3 contains 19 residues. The germline gives CDR1 MNHNS, CDR2 SASEGT.

The chain has TRBV4-1 and TRBJ1-2; TRBD1 is a possible D gene (6 bases). Trimming took off 3 bases at V and 5 bases at J, with 16 bases between the two ends. This CDR3 has 15 amino acids. Germline V lookup: CDR1 MGHRA, CDR2 YSYEKL. The CDR3 coding sequence is TGCGCCAGCAGCCAGTCACAGGGAATCAGATATGGCTACACCTTC. It is translated as CASSQSQGIRYGYTF.

The chain couples TRBV24-1 to TRBJ2-1; D remains ambiguous. Deletions cut 5 bases from V and 4 bases from J, with 8 bases between. The CDR3 contains 13 residues. Germline lookup yields CDR1 KGHDR and CDR2 SFDVKD. CDR3: CATSAERYNEQFF. The CDR3 nucleotides are TGTGCCACCAGTGCTGAACGGTACAATGAGCAGTTCTTC.

V and J are TRBV4-2 and TRBJ1-1; no clear D gene. The CDR3 is made up of 17 amino acids. V lost 0 bases and J lost 6, with 20 bases in between. Germline lookup yields CDR1 LGHNA and CDR2 YNFKEQ. The CDR3 loop is CASSQESSTERFSEAFF. The CDR3 DNA reads TGTGCCAGCAGCCAAGAAAGTAGTACAGAGCGGTTCTCTGAAGCTTTCTTT.

The chain has TRBV9 and TRBJ1-6; D not resolved. The V end was cut by 1 base, the J end by 10 bases, with 6 bases between. CDR1 and CDR2 (germline): SGDLS, YYNGEE. CDR3 length: 12 residues. In DNA, the CDR3 is TGTGCCAGCAGCGTACTGGGCTCACCCCTCCACTTT. Translation: CASSVLGSPLHF. Filled out from reference TRBV9 and TRBJ1-6, the complete variable domain reads DSGVTQTPKHLITATGQRVTLRCSPRSGDLSVYWYQQSLDQGLQFLIQYYNGEERAKGNILERFSAQQFPDLHSELNLSSLELGDSALYFCASSVLGSPLHFGNGTRLTVT.

The genes are TRBV5-1 and TRBJ2-3; D is unresolved. CDR3 length: 12 residues. Germline CDR1 and CDR2: SGHRS and YFSETQ. Between the trimmed V and J ends, which lost 3 bases and 3 bases, there was a span of 5 bases. The CDR3 loop is CASSSRTDTQYF. The CDR3 DNA follows: TGCGCCAGCAGCTCCAGAACAGATACGCAGTATTTT.

The chain uses TRBV11-2 and TRBJ2-5; D is ambiguous. The CDR3 extends over 14 amino acids. Germline V gene data show CDR1 as SGHAT and CDR2 as FQNNGV. Trimming pared 1 base from V and 2 bases from J, leaving 8 bases between. The DNA for the CDR3 is TGTGCCAGCAGCTTAGTCGGGTTACAAGAGACCCAGTACTTC. Encoded protein: CASSLVGLQETQYF.

The chain carries TRBV18 and TRBJ2-5; a possible D gene is TRBD1 (5 bases). This CDR3 has 15 amino acids. CDR1 KGHSH and CDR2 LQKENI come from the germline V gene. Between the trimmed V and J ends, which lost 4 bases and 2 bases, there was a span of 14 bases. CDR3: CASSRQGPTQETQYF. The CDR3 DNA is TGTGCCAGCTCACGGCAGGGTCCGACACAAGAGACCCAGTACTTC.

The sample holds a few counts of this clone. The rearrangement joins TRBV3-1 (or the pseudogene TRBV3-2) to TRBJ2-2; no reliable D call. The germline gives CDR1 LGHDT, CDR2 YNNKEL (reference sequence). The CDR3 has 12 residues. Trimming left V 3 bases short and J 8 bases short, with 7 bases between. The CDR3 sequence: CASSHKSGELFF. As DNA, the CDR3 is TGTGCCAGCAGCCACAAATCAGGGGAGCTGTTTTTT.

The gene calls are TRBV5-4 and TRBJ1-1; 8 bases align to TRBD1. CDR1 is SGHNT and CDR2 is YYREEE in the germline V gene (reference sequence). J was trimmed by 1 base and V by 3 bases; bases with no gene match: 8. The CDR3 extends over 16 amino acids. CDR3 sequence reads: CASSSQTGEPNTEAFF. The CDR3 DNA follows: TGTGCCAGCAGCTCACAGACAGGGGAACCGAACACTGAAGCTTTCTTT. The complete variable domain, with remaining parts taken from reference TRBV5-4 and TRBJ1-1, reads ETGVTQSPTHLIKTRGQQVTLRCSSQSGHNTVSWYQQALGQGPQFIFQYYREEENGRGNFPPRFSGLQFPNYSSELNVNALELDDSALYLCASSSQTGEPNTEAFFGQGTRLTVV.

V gene TRBV5-5 combines with J gene TRBJ2-1; TRBD2 matches 8 bases. CDR1 and CDR2 from the germline V gene are SGHKS and YYEKEE (reference sequence). Trimming took 4 bases from V and 8 from J; bases not matched to a gene: 8. This CDR3 has 14 residues. The CDR3 loop reads CASSRAGTRDEQFF. The DNA for the CDR3 is TGTGCCAGCAGCCGAGCCGGGACTAGGGATGAGCAGTTCTTC.

J is TRBJ2-7 and V is TRBV5-6; 8 nucleotides line up with TRBD1. The V and J ends lost 4 bases and 0 bases, in that order; junction bases with no gene match: 12. This CDR3 is built from 17 residues. Germline V gene data show CDR1 as SGHDT and CDR2 as YYEEEE. The DNA for the CDR3 is TGTGCCAGCAGCGCCTCTTACAGGGGGAGTCGCTCCTACGAGCAGTACTTC. Translation gives CASSASYRGSRSYEQYF.

This chain connects TRBV2 to TRBJ2-1; no clear D gene. Between the trimmed V and J ends, which lost 6 bases and 6 bases, there was a span of 24 bases. The CDR3 is 17 residues long. CDR1 is SNHLY, CDR2 FYNNEI, per germline. CDR3 coding DNA: TGTGCCAGCAGGTTCTCAGGATCGGCCCCGATGGGCAATGAGCAGTTCTTC. Its translation is CASRFSGSAPMGNEQFF.

The CDR3 DNA reads TGTGCCATCAATAAGGGGCGGGACCCCCACAATGAGCAGTTCTTC. As protein: CAINKGRDPHNEQFF. The chain is built from TRBV10-3 and TRBJ2-1; D is possibly TRBD2 (6 bases). Trimming cost V 7 bases and J 5 bases, with 18 bases left between them. This CDR3 is built from 15 residues. Germline V lookup: CDR1 ENHRY, CDR2 SYGVKD.

This rearrangement joins TRBV5-1 to TRBJ1-4; D may be TRBD1 (6 bases). This CDR3 has 16 residues. Germline assignment: CDR1 SGHRS and CDR2 YFSETQ. V was trimmed by 0 bases and J by 4 bases, leaving 13 bases between them. CDR3 in DNA: TGCGCCAGCAGCTTGGCCCCAGGGGTTGGTAATGAAAAACTGTTTTTT. Protein product: CASSLAPGVGNEKLFF.

CDR3 amino acids: CASSLGWTGANVLTF. CDR3 coding DNA: TGTGCCAGCAGCCTCGGGTGGACTGGGGCCAACGTCCTGACTTTC. This chain uses TRBV14 with TRBJ2-6; D remains ambiguous. Germline assignment: CDR1 SGHDN and CDR2 FVKESK. Trimming stripped 4 bases from V and 2 bases from J, with 9 bases between. The CDR3 runs to 15 residues.

This clone showed up just a few times. This chain joins TRBV19 and TRBJ1-6; TRBD1 matches 8 bases. Germline V gives CDR1 LNHDA, CDR2 SQIVND (reference sequence). This CDR3 spans 14 amino acids. V was clipped by 7 bases and J by 10 bases; unmatched bases: 9. CDR3 loop: CASTKDRDRSPLHF. As DNA, the CDR3 is TGTGCCAGTACCAAGGACAGGGACCGATCACCCCTCCACTTT.

This chain connects TRBV11-2 to TRBJ1-6; unclear D gene. The CDR3 contains 16 residues. The V end lost 1 base, the J end lost 3 bases, and 10 bases lay between the germline ends. The germline CDR1 and CDR2 sequences are SGHAT and FQNNGV. The CDR3 here is CASSLGQVLYNSPLHF. The CDR3 region has the DNA TGTGCCAGCAGCTTAGGGCAGGTTCTCTATAATTCACCCCTCCACTTT.